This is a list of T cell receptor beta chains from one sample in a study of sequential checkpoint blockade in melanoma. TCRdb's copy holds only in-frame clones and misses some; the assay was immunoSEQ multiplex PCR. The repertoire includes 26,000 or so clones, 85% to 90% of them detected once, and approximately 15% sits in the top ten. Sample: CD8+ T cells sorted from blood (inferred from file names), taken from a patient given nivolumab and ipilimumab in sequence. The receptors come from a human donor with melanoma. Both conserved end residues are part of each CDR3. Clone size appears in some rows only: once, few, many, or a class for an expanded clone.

cdr3_aa: CASSQAQGYSEKLFF
clone_size: .
v_call: TRBV7-9
j_call: TRBJ1-4

cdr3_aa: CASSRGTGVNQPQHF
clone_size: .
v_call: TRBV4-3
j_call: TRBJ1-5

cdr3_aa: CASSPLGGSRDNEQFF
clone_size: .
v_call: TRBV6-4
j_call: TRBJ2-1

cdr3_aa: CASSLTGWNQPQHF
clone_size: few
v_call: TRBV7-9
j_call: TRBJ1-5

cdr3_aa: CASSLRGPSTDTQYF
clone_size: .
v_call: TRBV13
j_call: TRBJ2-3

cdr3_aa: CASSPSGSIYNEQFF
clone_size: .
v_call: TRBV7-2
j_call: TRBJ2-1

cdr3_aa: CASSLRGDSWATGELFF
clone_size: .
v_call: TRBV6-4
j_call: TRBJ2-2

cdr3_aa: CASSTGLGGAGELFF
clone_size: .
v_call: TRBV5-6
j_call: TRBJ2-2

cdr3_aa: CASSHRLAGQETQYF
clone_size: .
v_call: TRBV4-3
j_call: TRBJ2-5

cdr3_aa: CASSPGTAHEKLFF
clone_size: .
v_call: TRBV9
j_call: TRBJ1-4

cdr3_aa: CASSLGLAGGQAGELFF
clone_size: .
v_call: TRBV11-2
j_call: TRBJ2-2

cdr3_aa: CASSEVPGLDEKLFF
clone_size: .
v_call: TRBV6-1
j_call: TRBJ1-4

cdr3_aa: CASSSLRDSHQPQHF
clone_size: .
v_call: TRBV10-2
j_call: TRBJ1-5

cdr3_aa: CASSFAGNTEAFF
clone_size: few
v_call: TRBV5-6
j_call: TRBJ1-1

cdr3_aa: CASSLGTSEVYEQYF
clone_size: .
v_call: TRBV13
j_call: TRBJ2-7

cdr3_aa: CASSSGLAGGTYEQYF
clone_size: .
v_call: TRBV28
j_call: TRBJ2-7

cdr3_aa: CASSLVGQGAGANVLTF
clone_size: once
v_call: TRBV7-2
j_call: TRBJ2-6

cdr3_aa: CASSLANTDTQYF
clone_size: .
v_call: TRBV7-6
j_call: TRBJ2-3

cdr3_aa: CAVGSGGETQYF
clone_size: .
v_call: TRBV19
j_call: TRBJ2-5

cdr3_aa: CASRMQGERSGELFF
clone_size: once
v_call: TRBV28
j_call: TRBJ2-2

cdr3_aa: CASSPGIEGEKLFF
clone_size: few
v_call: TRBV7-9
j_call: TRBJ1-4

cdr3_aa: CASSADRISGANVLTF
clone_size: once
v_call: TRBV9
j_call: TRBJ2-6

cdr3_aa: CASSVSGGARSPLHF
clone_size: .
v_call: TRBV9
j_call: TRBJ1-6

cdr3_aa: CASSITVAGGDTQYF
clone_size: .
v_call: TRBV2
j_call: TRBJ2-3

cdr3_aa: CASSPAGTGYGYTF
clone_size: .
v_call: TRBV19
j_call: TRBJ1-2

cdr3_aa: CSVDNRRDRGYNEQFF
clone_size: .
v_call: TRBV29-1
j_call: TRBJ2-1

cdr3_aa: CASTPGPADNEQFF
clone_size: .
v_call: TRBV6-5
j_call: TRBJ2-1

cdr3_aa: CASTGAWNTEAFF
clone_size: once
v_call: TRBV5-4
j_call: TRBJ1-1

cdr3_aa: CASSYYPHSAKNIQYF
clone_size: .
v_call: TRBV6-6
j_call: TRBJ2-4

cdr3_aa: CASSFSGGLLETQYF
clone_size: .
v_call: TRBV6-6
j_call: TRBJ2-5

cdr3_aa: CASSPGLGGEQYF
clone_size: .
v_call: TRBV5-1
j_call: TRBJ2-7

cdr3_aa: CASTGLAPDSSYNEQFF
clone_size: .
v_call: TRBV19
j_call: TRBJ2-1

cdr3_aa: CASSFRGPTYEQYF
clone_size: .
v_call: TRBV28
j_call: TRBJ2-7